The clone carrying this T cell receptor beta chain was seen more than once but under ten times. Its antigen is not identified. This entry is derived from a study of T cell repertoires in cytomegalovirus infection. Study-wide context: Both a matching HLA type and CMV infection were indicated by public TCR beta signatures.

Study-level points and caveats: Across the ex vivo response, the dominant clonotypes were HLA-C-restricted CMV-specific TCR beta clonotypes. Cumulative public TCR beta family frequency identified carriers of CMV plus the relevant HLA.

TCRdb reanalysed the reads using MiXCR and keeps one entry per CDR3 protein. Among roughly 920,000 distinct CDR3 sequences, roughly a third were seen once, and the ten largest hold roughly 12%. V shed 5 bases and J shed 6 bases, with 13 bases lying between them. The CDR3 has 14 residues. Germline CDR1 reads SGHAT; CDR2 reads FQDESV (reference sequence). The V gene is TRBV11-1, the J gene TRBJ1-4; no clear D gene. This clonotype was sampled from a human donor in good health (CMV status not recorded). Some clones in this sample may be carry-over from other donors' samples. The sample in question was cultured CD8+ T cells from PBMCs, obtained from culture after CMV antigen stimulation. CDR3 region: CASSPGGNDEKLFF. Here the CDR3 DNA reads TGTGCCAGCAGCCCCGGCGGGAACGATGAAAAACTGTTTTTT.